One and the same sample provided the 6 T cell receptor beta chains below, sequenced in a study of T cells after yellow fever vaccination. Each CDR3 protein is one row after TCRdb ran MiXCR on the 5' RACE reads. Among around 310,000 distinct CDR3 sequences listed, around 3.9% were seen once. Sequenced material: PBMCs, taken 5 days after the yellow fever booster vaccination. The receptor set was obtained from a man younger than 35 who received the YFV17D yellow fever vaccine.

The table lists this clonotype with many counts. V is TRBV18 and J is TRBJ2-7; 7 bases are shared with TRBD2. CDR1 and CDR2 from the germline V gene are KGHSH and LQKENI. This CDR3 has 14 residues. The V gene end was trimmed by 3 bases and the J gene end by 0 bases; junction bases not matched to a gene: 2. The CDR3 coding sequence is TGTGCCAGCTCACCCGGACTAGTCTCCTACGAGCAGTACTTC. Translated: CASSPGLVSYEQYF.

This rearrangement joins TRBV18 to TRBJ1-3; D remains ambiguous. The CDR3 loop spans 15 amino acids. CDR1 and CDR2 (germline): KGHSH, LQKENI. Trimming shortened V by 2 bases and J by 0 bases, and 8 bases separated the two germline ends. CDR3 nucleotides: TGTGCCAGCTCACCAGAGACCACCTCTGGAAACACCATATATTTT. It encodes CASSPETTSGNTIYF.

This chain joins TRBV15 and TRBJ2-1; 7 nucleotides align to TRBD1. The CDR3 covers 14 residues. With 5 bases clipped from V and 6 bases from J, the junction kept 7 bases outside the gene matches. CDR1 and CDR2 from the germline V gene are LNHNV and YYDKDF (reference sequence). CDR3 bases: TGTGCCACCAGCGGCCCGGGACAGTCCAATGAGCAGTTCTTC. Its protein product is CATSGPGQSNEQFF.

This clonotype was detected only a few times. CDR3: CASSPPPGLLAEQYF. The CDR3 DNA is TGTGCCAGCAGCCCCCCTCCAGGGCTATTGGCCGAGCAGTACTTC. V and J are TRBV7-7 and TRBJ2-7, with D perhaps matching TRBD1 (5 bases). Germline values: CDR1 SSHAT, CDR2 FNYEAQ (reference sequence). The CDR3 spans 15 residues. Trimming pared 5 bases from V and 6 bases from J, leaving 20 bases between.

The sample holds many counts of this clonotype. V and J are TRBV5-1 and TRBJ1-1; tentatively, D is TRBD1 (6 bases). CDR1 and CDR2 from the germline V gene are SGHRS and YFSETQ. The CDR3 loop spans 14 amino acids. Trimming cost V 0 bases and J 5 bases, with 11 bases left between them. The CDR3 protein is CASSLDGGLTEAFF. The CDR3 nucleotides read TGCGCCAGCAGCTTGGATGGGGGGCTGACTGAAGCTTTCTTT.

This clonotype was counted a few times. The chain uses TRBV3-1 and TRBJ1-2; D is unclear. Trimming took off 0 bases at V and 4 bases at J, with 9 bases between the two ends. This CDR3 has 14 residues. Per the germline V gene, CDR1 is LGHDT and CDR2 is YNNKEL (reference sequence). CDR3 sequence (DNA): TGTGCCAGCAGCCAAGATCCCCGGGGCTATGGCTACACCTTC. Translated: CASSQDPRGYGYTF.